Presented here are 18 T cell receptor beta chains from one specimen sequenced in a study of human T cells and chemical hapten exposure. Each CDR3 protein gets one entry after TCRdb re-called the RACE reads with MiXCR. This table has 75,000 to 100,000 distinct CDR3 sequences, approximately 12% appearing once. This sample's time point: patch test 1, 2 weeks after DPC sensitization. The treatment: therapeutic diphenylcyclopropenone sensitization with weekly scalp DPC. The sequenced sample was whole blood, obtained in connection with sensitization to the hapten diphenylcyclopropenone (DPC). The receptors shown here come from a woman aged 55-70 years with alopecia areata. Some clones in this sample may be carry-over from other donors' samples.

This clonotype was found a few times. This chain uses TRBV29-1 with TRBJ2-1; unclear D gene. Trimming removed 2 bases at V and 4 bases at J, with 18 bases between. Germline lookup yields CDR1 SQVTM and CDR2 ANQGSEA. The CDR3 covers 16 residues. In DNA, the CDR3 is TGCAGCGTTGAATTTGGTAGCAATTTGTGGTACAATGAGCAGTTCTTC. Amino acid sequence: CSVEFGSNLWYNEQFF.

The V call is TRBV5-1, the J call TRBJ1-6; perhaps TRBD1 as D (5 bases). Trimming removed 2 bases from V and 8 bases from J, with 14 bases in between. Looked up from germline, CDR1 is SGHRS and CDR2 is YFSETQ. CDR3 length: 15 residues. CDR3 residues: CASSLSAGTHSPLHF. CDR3 DNA sequence: TGCGCCAGCAGCTTATCCGCAGGGACCCATTCACCCCTCCACTTT.

CDR3 nucleotide sequence: TGTGCCAGCAGTGATCCGGATCATGGCTACACCTTC. Translating gives CASSDPDHGYTF. This chain connects TRBV2 to TRBJ1-2; D unresolved. The length of the CDR3 is 12 residues. Germline V gives CDR1 SNHLY, CDR2 FYNNEI. The V end was cut by 3 bases, the J end by 6 bases, with 8 bases between.

Many counts were recorded for this clonotype. The genes are TRBV27 and TRBJ1-6; maybe TRBD1 (5 bases). Trimming removed 5 bases at V and 10 bases at J, with 12 bases between. Germline lookup yields CDR1 MNHEY and CDR2 SMNVEV (reference sequence). This CDR3 comprises 13 residues. Here the CDR3 reads CASSLKGSSPLHF. CDR3 bases: TGTGCCAGCAGTCTGAAGGGGAGCTCACCCCTCCACTTT.

This clonotype has just a few counts. The chain joins TRBV20-1 to TRBJ1-5; D remains ambiguous. The length of the CDR3 is 14 residues. Germline V gene lookup returns CDR1 DFQATT and CDR2 SNEGSKA (reference sequence). V was clipped by 2 bases and J by 2 bases, with 10 bases between them. In DNA form, the CDR3 reads TGCAGTGCTAGACCCCCGGCTCGCAATCAGCCCCAGCATTTT. Translation: CSARPPARNQPQHF.

This clonotype was seen many times. The chain links TRBV6-2 or TRBV6-3 to TRBJ1-1, with D possibly TRBD1 on 6 matching bases. The CDR3 has 17 residues. The germline V gene has CDR1 MNHEY and CDR2 SVGEGT. Trimming removed 2 bases at V and 1 base at J, with 17 bases between. CDR3 sequence: CASSYPLAGRGNTEAFF. The CDR3 nucleotides read TGTGCCAGCAGTTACCCATTAGCAGGCAGGGGGAACACTGAAGCTTTCTTT.

This clonotype has only a few counts. This chain connects TRBV18 to TRBJ1-5; D perhaps matches TRBD1 (5 bases). This CDR3 is 15 amino acids long. Trimming removed 3 bases at V and 1 base at J, with 10 bases between. Germline V gene data show CDR1 as KGHSH and CDR2 as LQKENI. CDR3 in amino acids: CASSPVRTSNQPQHF. CDR3 bases: TGTGCCAGCTCACCGGTCAGGACAAGCAATCAGCCCCAGCATTTT.

V gene TRBV29-1 combines with J gene TRBJ1-4; no clear D. This CDR3 has 13 amino acids. V was pared by 4 bases and J by 4 bases, with 10 bases between. Germline V gene data show CDR1 as SQVTM and CDR2 as ANQGSEA. DNA of the CDR3: TGCAGCGTTGCTGAGCAGATTAATGAAAAACTGTTTTTT. It yields the protein CSVAEQINEKLFF.

The J gene is TRBJ2-1, the V gene TRBV29-1; D might be TRBD1 (5 bases). Germline V gene data show CDR1 as SQVTM and CDR2 as ANQGSEA. The CDR3 sequence is 16 residues long. Trimming shortened V by 3 bases and J by 1 base, and 16 bases separated the two germline ends. The DNA of the CDR3 is TGCAGCGTTGATGGTATTGGGGCCGAATCCTACAATGAGCAGTTCTTC. Its protein is CSVDGIGAESYNEQFF.

This chain uses TRBV6-5 with TRBJ1-2, with no clear D. In germline, CDR1 is MNHEY, CDR2 SVGAGI. The V gene lost 0 bases and the J gene lost 8 bases, with 10 bases spanning the gap. This CDR3 is built from 13 residues. The CDR3 is CASSYSNLGGYTF. The CDR3, as DNA: TGTGCCAGCAGTTACTCGAATCTCGGCGGCTACACCTTC.

CDR3 sequence (DNA): TGTGCCAGCAGCTTAGACAGTATTATTCCTAATTCACCCCTCCACTTT. This gives the protein CASSLDSIIPNSPLHF. The gene calls are TRBV7-2 and TRBJ1-6, with D unresolved. The CDR3 is 16 amino acids. Germline V gene data show CDR1 as SGHTA and CDR2 as FQGNSA. Deletions cut 1 base from V and 6 bases from J, with 13 bases between.

This clonotype was detected a few times. The chain joins TRBV5-1 to TRBJ2-3; the D is unclear. The CDR3 extends over 13 amino acids. The germline gives CDR1 SGHRS, CDR2 YFSETQ. The V end was cut by 4 bases, the J end by 4 bases, with 10 bases between. The CDR3 region is CASSPLGPDTQYF. Written as DNA, the CDR3 is TGCGCCAGCAGCCCCCTGGGCCCAGATACGCAGTATTTT.

This clonotype showed up many times. The chain employs TRBV11-2 and TRBJ2-1, with a weak D call TRBD1 (5 bases). Germline V CDR1 and CDR2: SGHAT, FQNNGV. V was trimmed by 5 bases and J by 10 bases, leaving 21 bases between them. This CDR3 is built from 15 residues. The CDR3 is CASSQRMDGRQEQFF. The CDR3 nucleotides are TGTGCCAGCAGCCAACGGATGGACGGACGACAGGAGCAGTTCTTC.

Many counts were recorded for this clonotype. The chain is built from TRBV20-1 and TRBJ1-1; possible D gene TRBD1, 5 bases. CDR3 length: 13 residues. Germline-derived CDR1 and CDR2 are DFQATT and SNEGSKA (reference sequence). V lost 0 bases and J 4 bases, leaving 9 bases between the germline ends. Here the CDR3 reads CSAREQEGTEAFF. Written as DNA, the CDR3 is TGCAGTGCTAGAGAACAGGAGGGCACTGAAGCTTTCTTT.

At least ten counts were recorded for this clonotype. The chain employs TRBV3-1 and TRBJ2-7; D perhaps matches TRBD1 (6 bases). The CDR3 length is 13 residues. CDR1 and CDR2 (germline): LGHDT, YNNKEL (reference sequence). The ends were cut back, 4 bases at V and 5 bases at J, with 12 bases in the middle. Written as DNA, the CDR3 is TGTGCCAGCAGCCTAAGCAGGGGAGACGAGCAGTACTTC. Protein sequence: CASSLSRGDEQYF.

This clonotype was counted ten times or more. This sequence joins TRBV11-2 and TRBJ2-3; 12 bases are a match to TRBD2. CDR1 SGHAT and CDR2 FQNNGV come from the germline V gene. J was trimmed by 5 bases and V by 5 bases; bases with no gene match: 5. This CDR3 has 15 residues. In DNA, the CDR3 is TGTGCCAGCAGCACCGGACTAGCGGGGCTAGATACGCAGTATTTT. Protein: CASSTGLAGLDTQYF.

This chain connects TRBV5-1 to TRBJ2-2; D call uncertain. V lost 0 bases and J lost 3, with 6 bases in between. This CDR3 is built from 14 residues. CDR1 is SGHRS, CDR2 YFSETQ, per germline. The CDR3 protein is CASSLGHDTGELFF. As DNA, the CDR3 is TGCGCCAGCAGCTTGGGACATGACACCGGGGAGCTGTTTTTT.

The chain has TRBV3-1 and TRBJ2-7, with no clear D. Trimming cost V 1 base and J 5 bases, with 9 bases left between them. The CDR3 covers 13 residues. Germline assignment: CDR1 LGHDT and CDR2 YNNKEL (reference sequence). This CDR3 is CASSQGVRDEQYF. DNA of the CDR3: TGTGCCAGCAGCCAAGGCGTAAGGGACGAGCAGTACTTC.